This record concerns one TCR beta chain sequence. Its matching antigen is unknown. The data were taken from a study of CD8 T cells in ankylosing spondylitis. Generation of TCR beta libraries employed quantitative 5'-RACE incorporating molecular barcodes. TCRdb fed the 5' RACE reads into MiXCR, producing one record per CDR3 protein. The sample lists around 490,000 distinct CDR3 sequences; about 5.7% were seen once. With 6 bases clipped from V and 5 bases from J, the junction kept 12 bases outside the gene matches. Germline CDR1 is LNHDA and CDR2 is SQIVND (reference sequence). The CDR3 consists of 15 residues. Study-level findings and limits: The study looked at matched synovial fluid samples from ankylosing spondylitis patients. Disease-linked clones were reported to be significantly enriched there. Clones linked to the disease showed a CD8+ phenotype. They occurred at relatively low frequencies in peripheral blood. For ankylosing spondylitis blood, a TCR beta motif of about eight highly homologous variants appeared characteristic.

The receptor was isolated from a male donor with ankylosing spondylitis. The chain employs TRBV19 and TRBJ1-2; the match to TRBD1 covers 7 bases. The material sequenced was blood, either unsorted or a sorted T cell fraction (not recorded which). The CDR3 loop is CASSFRPGTAYGYTF. As DNA, the CDR3 is TGTGCCAGTAGCTTTCGACCCGGGACAGCTTATGGCTACACCTTC.